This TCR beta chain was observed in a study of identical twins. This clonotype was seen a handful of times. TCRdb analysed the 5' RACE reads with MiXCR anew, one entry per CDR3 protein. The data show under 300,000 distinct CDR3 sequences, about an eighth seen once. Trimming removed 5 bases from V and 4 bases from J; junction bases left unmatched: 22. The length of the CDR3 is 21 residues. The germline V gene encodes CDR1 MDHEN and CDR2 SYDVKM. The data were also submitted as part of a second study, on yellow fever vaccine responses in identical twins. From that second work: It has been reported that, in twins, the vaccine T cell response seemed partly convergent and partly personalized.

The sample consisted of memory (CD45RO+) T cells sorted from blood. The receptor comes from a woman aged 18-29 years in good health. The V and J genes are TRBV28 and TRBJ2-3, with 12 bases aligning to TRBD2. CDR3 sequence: CASSPPYRLAGGPSQSDTQYF. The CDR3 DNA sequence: TGTGCCAGCAGTCCCCCATATCGGCTAGCGGGAGGGCCGAGTCAATCAGATACGCAGTATTTT. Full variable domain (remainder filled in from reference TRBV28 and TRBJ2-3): DVKVTQSSRYLVKRTGEKVFLECVQDMDHENMFWYRQDPGLGLRLIYFSYDVKMKEKGDIPEGYSVSREKKERFSLILESASTNQTSMYLCASSPPYRLAGGPSQSDTQYFGPGTRLTVL.